The 9 T cell receptor beta chains presented below share a single source sample, sequenced in a study of cytomegalovirus exposure and HLA in healthy donors. Primers for the PCR totalled 60 Vbeta and 13 Jbeta. TCRdb keeps only in-frame clones here, not all; method: immunoSEQ multiplex PCR. This table has more than 100,000 clones, 60% to 85% appearing once. Sequenced: PBMCs. The source of these receptors is a woman in her 40s in good health and CMV-seronegative.

The sample holds a few counts of this clone. The chain links TRBV28 to TRBJ1-1; 7 nucleotides match TRBD1. CDR3 length: 12 amino acids. The germline gives CDR1 MDHEN, CDR2 SYDVKM. V lost 5 bases and J lost 6; bases outside the gene matches: 3. As DNA, the CDR3 is TGTGCCAGCAGTACAGGGGCGGCTGAAGCTTTCTTT. It codes for CASSTGAAEAFF.

In its sample, this clone was seen a few times. The J gene is TRBJ2-7, the V gene TRBV6-6, with 7 bases that match TRBD1. CDR1 and CDR2 (germline): MNHNY, SVGAGI (reference sequence). The CDR3 is made up of 14 amino acids. Unmatched junction bases numbered 7, after V lost 6 bases and J lost 2 bases. The CDR3 nucleotides read TGTGCCAGCAGCGGGACAGTCAACCCCTACGAGCAGTACTTC. Translating it yields CASSGTVNPYEQYF.

The DNA of the CDR3 is TGTGCCAGCAGTCCCTTTGGCGGGGGCCGAACAGATACGCAGTATTTT. As protein: CASSPFGGGRTDTQYF. The chain uses TRBV9 and TRBJ2-3; D is perhaps TRBD2 (7 bases). V dropped 5 bases and J dropped 3 bases, with 19 bases sitting between them. Germline CDR1 is SGDLS and CDR2 is YYNGEE. The CDR3 totals 16 residues.

V is TRBV6-4 and J is TRBJ2-4; maybe TRBD1 (5 bases). V gave up 2 bases and J gave up 0 bases, with 8 bases separating them. The CDR3 runs 15 residues. Germline V lookup: CDR1 MRHNA, CDR2 SNTAGT. CDR3 sequence reads: CASSDPGIAKNIQYF. CDR3 bases: TGTGCCAGCAGTGACCCAGGGATAGCCAAAAACATTCAGTACTTC.

The chain joins TRBV19 to TRBJ1-1, with 12 bases identical to TRBD1. Trimming took 6 bases from V and 5 from J; bases not matched to a gene: 4. The CDR3 is 14 amino acids. Germline V lookup: CDR1 LNHDA, CDR2 SQIVND (reference sequence). The CDR3, as DNA: TGTGCCAGTAGGAGGGACAGGGGGCAGACTGAAGCTTTCTTT. Protein product: CASRRDRGQTEAFF.

V usage is TRBV9 and J usage is TRBJ1-6, with D unclear. Looked up from germline, CDR1 is SGDLS and CDR2 is YYNGEE. CDR3 length: 13 residues. Trimming stripped 7 bases from V and 14 bases from J, with 19 bases between. This chain's CDR3 is CASQHPPSLALHF. The CDR3 DNA reads TGTGCCAGCCAACACCCCCCAAGTTTGGCCCTCCACTTT.

This clone has a handful of counts. The CDR3 sequence is CASSGSSYEQYF. The CDR3 nucleotides read TGTGCCAGCAGCGGTAGCTCCTACGAGCAGTACTTC. The chain couples TRBV2 to TRBJ2-7; D ambiguous. CDR1 and CDR2 (germline): SNHLY, FYNNEI. V was trimmed by 6 bases and J by 0 bases, leaving 6 bases between them. This CDR3 comprises 12 residues.

In this sample, this clone turned up a few times. The chain uses TRBV9 and TRBJ2-5, with 9 bases identical to TRBD1. Germline V lookup: CDR1 SGDLS, CDR2 YYNGEE. This CDR3 is built from 15 residues. Losses at the gene ends were 0 bases for V and 4 bases for J; bases not matched to a gene: 4. The CDR3 region is CASSVEGTGRETQYF. The CDR3 nucleotides read TGTGCCAGCAGCGTAGAGGGGACAGGGCGAGAGACCCAGTACTTC.

DNA of the CDR3: TGTGCCAGCAGTTTCGGCGGCGGGGACTACGAGCAGTACTTC. As protein: CASSFGGGDYEQYF. The J gene is TRBJ2-7, the V gene TRBV27; a possible D gene is TRBD2 (6 bases). V was cut by 3 bases and J by 3 bases, with 12 bases left in between. This CDR3 has 14 amino acids. Germline loops: CDR1 MNHEY, CDR2 SMNVEV (reference sequence).